Following are 13 T cell receptor beta chains from one sample sequenced in a study of blood T cell repertoires in COVID-19. Data came from immunoSEQ multiplex PCR; TCRdb stores just in-frame clones and leaves some out. The repertoire holds some 360,000 clones, with about nine tenths as singletons. What was sequenced was PBMCs or T cells enriched from blood (not recorded which). Receptor source: a woman in her 30s who had been exposed to COVID-19.

The chain has TRBV21-1 and TRBJ1-5; the table's D call of TRBD1 was not tested on the DNA. TRBV21-1 is marked as a pseudogene. The CDR3 totals 20 residues. As DNA, the CDR3 is TGTGCCAGCAGCAAAGAGACTTGGACAGGGGTGCGGGGAAGCAATCAGCCCCAGCATTTT. Translating gives CASSKETWTGVRGSNQPQHF.

The CDR3 DNA is TGTGCCATCAGCGACGGGACTAGCGGGGATTACAATGAGCAGTTCTTC. It encodes CAISDGTSGDYNEQFF. The chain joins TRBV10-3 to TRBJ2-1, with TRBD2 identical over 13 bases. Germline CDR1 reads ENHRY; CDR2 reads SYGVKD. This CDR3 has 16 amino acids. After removal of 6 bases from V and 4 bases from J, the junction contained 6 bases not matched to a gene.

The chain links TRBV28 to TRBJ2-2; 7 bases are a match to TRBD2. Trimming took 2 bases from V and 6 from J; bases not matched to a gene: 3. The V gene's germline CDR1 is MDHEN and CDR2 SYDVKM. The CDR3 is made up of 14 amino acids. The CDR3 DNA reads as TGTGCCAGCAGTTTACCCGGGGGGTCCGGGGAGCTGTTTTTT. Amino acid sequence: CASSLPGGSGELFF.

The chain uses TRBV21-1 and TRBJ2-1; no DNA check was done on the table's D call, TRBD2. TRBV21-1 represents a pseudogene. The CDR3 has 17 residues. As DNA, the CDR3 is TGTGCCAGCAGCAAAAGTCGTAGGCGGGAGGGTCACAATGAGCAGTTCTTC. Protein: CASSKSRRREGHNEQFF.

The genes are TRBV24-1 and TRBJ2-1; the D is unclear. CDR1 and CDR2 from the germline V gene are KGHDR and SFDVKD. Between the trimmed V and J ends, which lost 1 base and 4 bases, there was a span of 7 bases. CDR3 length equals 14 residues. The CDR3: CATSDFPQYNEQFF. The CDR3 nucleotides are TGTGCCACCAGTGATTTTCCCCAGTACAATGAGCAGTTCTTC.

This clone has a single count. The chain has TRBV7-6 and TRBJ2-6; D call uncertain. The germline CDR1 and CDR2 sequences are SGHVS and FNYEAQ. The germline V and J ends were trimmed by 5 bases and 0 bases, with 11 bases remaining between them. The CDR3 covers 16 residues. CDR3 DNA sequence: TGTGCCAGCAGCCCCCAACCGAGCTCTGGGGCCAACGTCCTGACTTTC. Translation: CASSPQPSSGANVLTF.

This chain uses TRBV9 with TRBJ2-5, with 11 bases identical to TRBD1. The CDR3 has 17 residues. With 2 bases clipped from V and 2 bases from J, the junction kept 8 bases outside the gene matches. Germline V gives CDR1 SGDLS, CDR2 YYNGEE. The CDR3 DNA reads as TGTGCCAGCAGCGTGGATCCGGGACAGGGGGTTCAAGAGACCCAGTACTTC. This gives the protein CASSVDPGQGVQETQYF.

The CDR3, as DNA: TGTGCCAGCAGTTTGGACAGGGCAGGTTGGGGAAACACCATATATTTT. Amino acids: CASSLDRAGWGNTIYF. The gene calls are TRBV28 and TRBJ1-3, with 8 bases that match TRBD1. V dropped 3 bases and J dropped 4; count of bases not matched to a gene: 8. The CDR3 totals 16 residues. Germline CDR1 is MDHEN and CDR2 is SYDVKM.

V gene TRBV9 combines with J gene TRBJ1-4; TRBD1 is a possible D gene (5 bases). Germline values: CDR1 SGDLS, CDR2 YYNGEE. Trimming removed 4 bases at V and 0 bases at J, with 13 bases between. The CDR3 covers 16 residues. The CDR3: CASSSPSGATNEKLFF. In nucleotides, the CDR3 is TGTGCCAGCAGCTCCCCCTCGGGGGCAACTAATGAAAAACTGTTTTTT.

The chain joins TRBV5-3 to TRBJ1-5, with 7 bases identical to TRBD1. TRBV5-3 is an ORF; its function is uncertain. CDR3 size: 16 residues. The V gene end was trimmed by 4 bases and the J gene end by 1 base; junction bases not matched to a gene: 8. The CDR3 region is CARSTRQGDSNQPQHF. CDR3 DNA sequence: TGTGCCAGAAGCACGCGACAGGGCGACAGCAATCAGCCCCAGCATTTT.

This rearrangement joins TRBV2 to TRBJ2-2; 7 nucleotides line up with TRBD1. Germline V gives CDR1 SNHLY, CDR2 FYNNEI. CDR3 length equals 15 residues. V shed 4 bases and J 4 bases; nucleotides not matched to a gene: 6. The CDR3 spells CASSVTGVTTGELFF. CDR3 sequence (DNA): TGTGCCAGCAGTGTAACAGGGGTGACCACCGGGGAGCTGTTTTTT.

The chain uses TRBV7-9 and TRBJ2-3, with TRBD2 identical over 7 bases. Germline values: CDR1 SEHNR, CDR2 FQNEAQ (reference sequence). J lost 0 bases, V lost 6 bases, and 6 bases had no gene match. The CDR3 has 15 amino acids. CDR3 in DNA: TGTGCCAGCAGATTAAGCGGGACTAGCACAGATACGCAGTATTTT. It codes for CASRLSGTSTDTQYF.

J is TRBJ2-3 and V is TRBV5-1, with 8 bases lining up with TRBD1. Germline V gives CDR1 SGHRS, CDR2 YFSETQ. CDR3 length: 16 amino acids. V lost 4 bases, J lost 3 bases, and 10 bases stayed unmatched. In DNA form, the CDR3 reads TGCGCCAGCAGCATATGGACAGGGAGGAGAACAGATACGCAGTATTTT. This encodes CASSIWTGRRTDTQYF.